A single sample is the source of the 6 T cell receptor beta chains below, sequenced in a study of blood T cell repertoires in COVID-19. The repertoire was sequenced with immunoSEQ multiplex PCR; TCRdb's copy has only in-frame clones and lacks some. The sample lists 120,000 or so clones, 85% to 90% occurring once. The sequenced material came from peripheral blood. The receptors originated from a man older than 75 with active or convalescent COVID-19.

This chain links TRBV7-2 with TRBJ2-1, with 11 bases aligning to TRBD2. The CDR3 runs to 17 residues. Germline CDR1 is SGHTA and CDR2 is FQGNSA. J gave up 10 bases and V 4 bases, and 15 bases lay outside the gene matches. CDR3 loop: CASSYSGWLAGGEEQFF. The CDR3 nucleotides read TGTGCCAGCAGCTACTCGGGGTGGCTAGCGGGAGGCGAGGAGCAGTTCTTC.

The chain recombines TRBV6-5 with TRBJ2-1; 10 bases line up with TRBD2. Trimming removed 10 bases from V and 4 bases from J; junction bases left unmatched: 7. The CDR3 totals 14 residues. Germline lookup yields CDR1 MNHEY and CDR2 SVGAGI. The CDR3 protein is CATRTSGYYNEQFF. The CDR3 region has the DNA TGTGCCACTCGGACTAGCGGTTATTACAATGAGCAGTTCTTC.

The chain has TRBV6-6 and TRBJ2-2; the match to TRBD1 covers 8 bases. CDR1 and CDR2 (germline): MNHNY, SVGAGI (reference sequence). V dropped 5 bases and J dropped 5; count of bases not matched to a gene: 19. CDR3 size: 19 residues. The CDR3 bases are TGTGCCAGCAGTCTAATAGACAGGGGCTCCCGTTACGGGACCGGGGAGCTGTTTTTT. It is translated as CASSLIDRGSRYGTGELFF.

This clone was seen only once. The chain has TRBV5-4 and TRBJ2-5; D may be TRBD1 (5 bases). Germline CDR1 SGHNT, CDR2 YYREEE (reference sequence). Trimming left V 0 bases short and J 5 bases short, with 11 bases between. The CDR3 is 14 amino acids. CDR3 protein: CASSLVGARETQYF. The CDR3 nucleotides are TGTGCCAGCAGCTTGGTAGGGGCTAGGGAGACCCAGTACTTC.

This clone appeared once. The V call is TRBV4-1, the J call TRBJ1-2; 10 nucleotides align to TRBD1. This CDR3 has 15 amino acids. Trimming at V came to 5 bases and at J to 4 bases, leaving 7 bases not matched to a gene. From germline, CDR1 is MGHRA and CDR2 YSYEKL. CDR3 loop: CASSSRRTGGYGYTF. DNA of the CDR3: TGCGCCAGCAGCTCGAGGCGGACAGGGGGCTATGGCTACACCTTC.

This sequence joins TRBV4-2 and TRBJ2-2; 15 nucleotides align to TRBD2. The CDR3 is 17 amino acids. Trimming at V came to 2 bases and at J to 5 bases, leaving 3 bases not matched to a gene. Germline-derived CDR1 and CDR2 are LGHNA and YNFKEQ. The CDR3 coding sequence is TGTGCCAGCAGCCAACGGACTAGCGGGGGGGGAACCGGGGAGCTGTTTTTT. Amino acid sequence: CASSQRTSGGGTGELFF.